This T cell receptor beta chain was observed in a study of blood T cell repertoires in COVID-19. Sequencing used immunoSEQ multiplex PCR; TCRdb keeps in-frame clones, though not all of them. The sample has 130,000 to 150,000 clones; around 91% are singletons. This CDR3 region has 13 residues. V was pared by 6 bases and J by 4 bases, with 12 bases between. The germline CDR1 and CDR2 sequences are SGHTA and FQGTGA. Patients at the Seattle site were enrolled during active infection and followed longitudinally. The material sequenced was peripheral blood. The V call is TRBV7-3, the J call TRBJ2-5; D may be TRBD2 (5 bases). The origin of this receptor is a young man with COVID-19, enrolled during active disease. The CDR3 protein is CASSLFSGETQYF. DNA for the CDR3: TGTGCCAGCAGTCTATTCAGCGGAGAGACCCAGTACTTC.